This TCR beta chain came from a study of neurological immune-mediated disorders. 2 million PBMCs stored at -80 C were the source of the unsorted libraries. This clonotype was detected ten times or more. Losses at the gene ends were 4 bases for V and 4 bases for J; bases not matched to a gene: 0. The CDR3 runs to 11 residues. Per germline, CDR1 DFQATT and CDR2 SNEGSKA (reference sequence). A single record per CDR3 protein comes from TCRdb applying MiXCR to the 5' RACE reads. The sample has about 50,000 distinct CDR3 sequences, about a tenth seen once. This chain connects TRBV20-1 to TRBJ2-5; TRBD1 aligns across 7 bases. This clonotype was obtained from a man aged 65-85 years with HTLV-1-associated myelopathy (HAM/TSP). Material: PBMCs. CDR3 protein: CSANRGETQYF. Here the CDR3 DNA reads TGCAGTGCTAACAGGGGAGAGACCCAGTACTTC.